The 26 T cell receptor beta chains reported below all come from one sample, sequenced in a study of naive and memory T cell subsets. An equimolar mix of two oligonucleotides served as the beta constant-region primer for TRBC1 and TRBC2. TCRdb used MiXCR to reprocess the UMI-ligation and nested PCR reads, holding one entry per CDR3 protein. The repertoire has around 40,000 distinct CDR3 sequences, more than 10% of them found once; the top ten carry 22%. The sequenced sample consisted of effector memory CD4+ T cells from blood. Subset reported: effector memory, CD45RA- CD27-. The receptors were sampled from a human donor in good health.

At least ten counts were recorded for this clonotype. The chain recombines TRBV19 with TRBJ1-5; no clear D. With 3 bases removed from V and 5 bases from J, the gap between germline ends came to 17 bases. From germline, CDR1 is LNHDA and CDR2 SQIVND (reference sequence). The CDR3 runs 16 residues. The CDR3 loop reads CASSILNRGSDQPQHF. The CDR3 coding sequence is TGTGCCAGTAGTATTTTGAATCGGGGTTCAGATCAGCCCCAGCATTTT.

This clonotype appeared many times. The chain carries TRBV20-1 and TRBJ2-7; 7 bases map to TRBD1. CDR1 and CDR2 from the germline V gene are DFQATT and SNEGSKA (reference sequence). The CDR3 is 15 residues long. Trimming at V came to 3 bases and at J to 4 bases, leaving 12 bases not matched to a gene. The CDR3 region is CSASPGQAGRYEQYF. CDR3 sequence (DNA): TGCAGTGCTAGTCCCGGACAGGCCGGTCGGTACGAGCAGTACTTC.

This clonotype was seen at least ten times. The V call is TRBV11-2, the J call TRBJ2-5; D not certain. The CDR3 has 13 residues. Germline CDR1 and CDR2: SGHAT and FQNNGV. V was shortened by 2 bases and J by 2 bases, with 6 bases between the two germline ends. The CDR3 region has the DNA TGTGCCAGCAGCTTATTAGTGCAAGAGACCCAGTACTTC. Translated, it gives CASSLLVQETQYF.

By proportion, this clonotype is large. V gene TRBV28 combines with J gene TRBJ2-1; D might be TRBD2 (6 bases). Per germline, CDR1 MDHEN and CDR2 SYDVKM. This CDR3 has 14 residues. Trimming stripped 4 bases from V and 7 bases from J, with 14 bases between. CDR3 sequence reads: CASSWAGPRNEQFF. The CDR3 nucleotides read TGTGCCAGCAGTTGGGCGGGGCCGAGAAATGAGCAGTTCTTC.

In its sample, this clonotype was seen a few times. The genes are TRBV6-1 and TRBJ1-2; TRBD1 matches 7 bases. This CDR3 comprises 15 residues. Trimming took 7 bases from V and 4 from J; bases not matched to a gene: 12. Germline CDR1 and CDR2: MNHNS and SASEGT. This chain's CDR3 is CASTPEGGQLYGYTF. The CDR3 DNA sequence: TGTGCCAGCACTCCGGAAGGGGGACAGCTCTATGGCTACACCTTC.

J is TRBJ2-2 and V is TRBV7-8; 12 bases align to TRBD2. Germline loops: CDR1 SGHVS, CDR2 FQNEAQ. The CDR3 consists of 20 residues. V was clipped by 0 bases and J by 4 bases; unmatched bases: 12. This chain's CDR3 is CASSLARLAGVTRGTGELFF. The CDR3 DNA reads as TGTGCCAGCAGCTTAGCGCGACTAGCGGGAGTAACAAGGGGCACCGGGGAGCTGTTTTTT.

This clonotype turned up a few times. The chain recombines TRBV18 with TRBJ1-2; TRBD1 matches at 8 bases. Germline V gives CDR1 KGHSH, CDR2 LQKENI. The CDR3 spans 15 residues. V dropped 3 bases and J dropped 7; count of bases not matched to a gene: 10. CDR3 coding DNA: TGTGCCAGCTCACCGCAATTGGACAGGGATAGTGGCTACACCTTC. The encoded protein is CASSPQLDRDSGYTF.

This chain joins TRBV24-1 and TRBJ1-2; the D gene is possibly TRBD1 (6 bases). The CDR3 is 14 amino acids. V was trimmed by 5 bases and J by 0 bases, leaving 9 bases between them. From germline, CDR1 is KGHDR and CDR2 SFDVKD. In DNA form, the CDR3 reads TGTGCCACCAGTGGAAGGACAGCTAACTATGGCTACACCTTC. It specifies CATSGRTANYGYTF.

In its sample, this clonotype was seen a few times. The gene calls are TRBV12-3 or TRBV12-4 and TRBJ2-7; 10 nucleotides match TRBD1. V shed 5 bases, J shed 3 bases, and the junction held 7 bases outside the gene matches. The CDR3 loop spans 15 amino acids. The CDR3, as DNA: TGTGCCAGCAGTGCCCGGGGACAGGGGAGCTACGAGCAGTACTTC. Its translation is CASSARGQGSYEQYF.

This clonotype has just a few counts. The rearrangement uses TRBV25-1 and TRBJ1-1; no firm D call. V lost 10 bases to trimming and J lost 1 base, with 7 bases between them. Germline V gives CDR1 MGHDK, CDR2 SYGVNS. The CDR3 totals 11 residues. This chain's CDR3 is CATRQNTEAFF. The CDR3, as DNA: TGTGCCACCCGACAGAACACTGAAGCTTTCTTT.

The V call is TRBV20-1, the J call TRBJ1-2; D may be TRBD1 (5 bases). V was clipped by 0 bases and J by 8 bases, with 19 bases between them. The germline V gene has CDR1 DFQATT and CDR2 SNEGSKA (reference sequence). The CDR3 is 15 residues long. CDR3 sequence reads: CSARDFGPPWGGYTF. The DNA of the CDR3 is TGCAGTGCTAGAGACTTTGGACCGCCATGGGGCGGCTACACCTTC.

CDR3 loop: CASSSMNTEAFF. The CDR3 nucleotides read TGTGCCAGCAGTTCGATGAACACTGAAGCTTTCTTT. This rearrangement joins TRBV6-5 to TRBJ1-1; D gene uncertain. The V end lost 4 bases, the J end lost 0 bases, and 3 bases lay between the germline ends. The CDR3 consists of 12 residues. CDR1 MNHEY and CDR2 SVGAGI come from the germline V gene.

This clonotype occurred many times. The CDR3 region has the DNA TGTGCCATCAACCGGGACCAGGCAGATACGCAGTATTTT. Translating it yields CAINRDQADTQYF. V and J are TRBV10-3 and TRBJ2-3; D possibly matches TRBD1 or TRBD2 (5 bases each). Germline loops: CDR1 ENHRY, CDR2 SYGVKD. The length of the CDR3 is 13 residues. The V end was cut by 7 bases, the J end by 4 bases, with 12 bases between.

This clonotype turned up a few times. V is TRBV24-1 and J is TRBJ2-1; tentatively, D is TRBD1 (7 bases). The V gene lost 10 bases and the J gene lost 6 bases, with 18 bases spanning the gap. Germline-derived CDR1 and CDR2 are KGHDR and SFDVKD. This CDR3 spans 14 amino acids. Here the CDR3 reads CATASGGFRNEQFF. In DNA, the CDR3 is TGTGCCACGGCCTCAGGGGGGTTTCGCAATGAGCAGTTCTTC.

In its sample, this clonotype was seen many times. This chain uses TRBV4-3 with TRBJ2-6; D is undetermined. Germline CDR1 reads LGHNA; CDR2 reads YSLEER. The CDR3 extends over 16 amino acids. V lost 1 base to trimming and J lost 1 base, with 8 bases between them. CDR3 amino acids: CASSQAKESGANVLTF. The CDR3 nucleotides are TGCGCCAGCAGCCAAGCTAAGGAATCTGGGGCCAACGTCCTGACTTTC.

This clonotype was detected only a few times. The rearrangement links TRBV29-1 to TRBJ2-1, with 14 bases matching TRBD2. The J segment lost 7 bases and the V segment lost 7 bases, leaving 9 bases of the junction unmatched. Germline CDR1 reads SQVTM; CDR2 reads ANQGSEA. The CDR3 is 15 residues long. CDR3 region: CSANPGTSGRNEQFF. The CDR3 DNA reads TGCAGCGCGAACCCGGGGACTAGCGGGAGAAATGAGCAGTTCTTC.

The chain carries TRBV10-3 and TRBJ2-3; no reliable D call. The CDR3 extends over 14 amino acids. The germline gives CDR1 ENHRY, CDR2 SYGVKD. Trimming stripped 11 bases from V and 6 bases from J, with 21 bases between. CDR3 amino acids: CASQDPGLFDTQYF. CDR3 bases: TGTGCCTCCCAGGACCCCGGGCTTTTCGATACGCAGTATTTT.

This clonotype was detected many times. The V and J genes are TRBV7-7 and TRBJ2-1; weak D call: TRBD2 (6 bases). Per the germline V gene, CDR1 is SSHAT and CDR2 is FNYEAQ (reference sequence). This CDR3 has 12 residues. With 6 bases removed from V and 7 bases from J, the gap between germline ends came to 10 bases. CDR3 DNA sequence: TGTGCCAGCAGTCCGGAGGGGAATGAGCAGTTCTTC. It is translated as CASSPEGNEQFF.

This clonotype has only a few counts. The chain has TRBV12-3 or TRBV12-4 and TRBJ2-5; 8 bases fit TRBD2. V dropped 5 bases and J dropped 7; count of bases not matched to a gene: 6. The CDR3 runs 13 residues. Written as DNA, the CDR3 is TGTGCCAGCAGTATAAGCGGGGGTGGGACCCAGTACTTC. Its translation is CASSISGGGTQYF.

The CDR3 spells CASSQVLGHDSPLHF. DNA for the CDR3: TGTGCCAGCAGCCAAGTTCTGGGCCATGATTCACCCCTCCACTTT. The chain employs TRBV3-1 and TRBJ1-6; D is unresolved. Germline V gene lookup returns CDR1 LGHDT and CDR2 YNNKEL (reference sequence). V dropped 1 base and J dropped 8 bases, with 12 bases sitting between them. The CDR3 contains 15 residues.

V gene TRBV7-2 combines with J gene TRBJ2-7, with 8 bases identical to TRBD1. Trimming removed 5 bases from V and 2 bases from J; junction bases left unmatched: 8. The V gene's germline CDR1 is SGHTA and CDR2 FQGNSA. The CDR3 consists of 15 residues. In nucleotides, the CDR3 is TGTGCCAGCAGCCTAGGACAGGGCTGGACCTACGAGCAGTACTTC. Translation: CASSLGQGWTYEQYF. Full variable domain (remainder filled in from reference TRBV7-2 and TRBJ2-7): GAGVSQSPSNKVTEKGKDVELRCDPISGHTALYWYRQSLGQGLEFLIYFQGNSAPDKSGLPSDRFSAERTGGSVSTLTIQRTQQEDSAVYLCASSLGQGWTYEQYFGPGTRLTVT.

This clonotype came up many times. The CDR3 DNA reads as TGTGCCAGCAACACCTACGAGCAGTACTTC. The encoded protein is CASNTYEQYF. This chain connects TRBV5-7 to TRBJ2-7; D unresolved. TRBV5-7 is marked as an open reading frame, function uncertain. The CDR3 is made up of 10 amino acids. V lost 6 bases and J lost 2, with 3 bases in between.

The chain carries TRBV9 and TRBJ2-5; TRBD1 matches 8 bases. Germline trimming cut 3 bases from V and 5 bases from J; bases unmatched to any gene: 9. Germline values: CDR1 SGDLS, CDR2 YYNGEE. The CDR3 runs to 15 residues. The CDR3 nucleotides read TGTGCCAGCAGCGCAACTTACAGGGGGATCGAGACCCAGTACTTC. This encodes CASSATYRGIETQYF.

This chain links TRBV6-1 with TRBJ1-1; the D gene is possibly TRBD1 (5 bases). V lost 5 bases to trimming and J lost 5 bases, with 9 bases between them. The CDR3 extends over 12 amino acids. CDR1 and CDR2 (germline): MNHNS, SASEGT. The CDR3 loop reads CASSRDWTEAFF. As DNA, the CDR3 is TGTGCCAGCAGTCGGGACTGGACTGAAGCTTTCTTT.

Judged by abundance, this clonotype is medium-sized. V gene TRBV20-1 combines with J gene TRBJ2-4; 8 bases line up with TRBD2. V was clipped by 4 bases and J by 1 base; unmatched bases: 9. CDR1 is DFQATT and CDR2 is SNEGSKA in the germline V gene (reference sequence). This CDR3 region has 16 residues. CDR3 in DNA: TGCAGTGCTACTGAAAGTAGCGGGAAGGCCAAAAACATTCAGTACTTC. It translates to CSATESSGKAKNIQYF.

This clonotype was observed at least ten times. The chain couples TRBV6-2 or TRBV6-3 to TRBJ2-5; D ambiguous. Between the trimmed V and J ends, which lost 2 bases and 7 bases, there was a span of 8 bases. Germline V gene data show CDR1 as MNHEY and CDR2 as SVGEGT. The CDR3 extends over 12 amino acids. The CDR3 nucleotides read TGTGCCAGCAGTTACGAATCCGTGACCCAGTACTTC. Translated: CASSYESVTQYF.